These 26 T cell receptor beta chains share one sample of origin, sequenced in a study of technical replicates of blood from a few donors. Sequencing was performed with immunoSEQ multiplex PCR; in TCRdb, only in-frame clones are kept and a portion is missing. The top ten hold 0.25% to 0.3% of the sample, which has under 95,000 clones, 95% seen once. Source material: T cells isolated from PBMCs. The origin of the receptors is a human donor in good health.

This chain connects TRBV5-1 to TRBJ2-7, with TRBD1 identical over 10 bases. The J segment lost 6 bases and the V segment lost 4 bases, leaving 10 bases of the junction unmatched. Germline CDR1 and CDR2: SGHRS and YFSETQ. The CDR3 consists of 15 residues. The CDR3 bases are TGCGCCAGCAGCGCGGGACAGGGGTATCTACGCGAGCAGTACTTC. Protein sequence: CASSAGQGYLREQYF.

This clone has just a few counts. The chain is built from TRBV5-1 and TRBJ2-2, with 7 bases that match TRBD2. In germline, CDR1 is SGHRS, CDR2 YFSETQ. The CDR3 is 15 amino acids. V shed 4 bases and J 1 base; nucleotides not matched to a gene: 4. The CDR3 protein is CASSAGLKNTGELFF. CDR3 nucleotide sequence: TGCGCCAGCAGCGCGGGACTAAAGAACACCGGGGAGCTGTTTTTT.

The sample holds one count of this clone. The CDR3 loop is CASSPRGTGTATPETQYF. CDR3 DNA sequence: TGTGCCAGCTCACCACGGGGAACAGGGACCGCAACTCCAGAGACCCAGTACTTC. V gene TRBV18 combines with J gene TRBJ2-5; possibly TRBD1 for D (6 bases). The CDR3 is 18 residues long. Germline V lookup: CDR1 KGHSH, CDR2 LQKENI. The germline V and J ends were trimmed by 1 base and 4 bases, with 22 bases remaining between them.

The chain uses TRBV27 and TRBJ2-3; TRBD2 might be the D (5 bases). Germline-derived CDR1 and CDR2 are MNHEY and SMNVEV (reference sequence). This CDR3 has 13 amino acids. V lost 6 bases, J lost 6 bases, and 13 bases lay in between. The CDR3 reads CASRAWESDTQYF. The CDR3 DNA reads as TGTGCCAGCAGGGCCTGGGAGTCTGATACGCAGTATTTT.

The chain uses TRBV4-1 and TRBJ2-1; perhaps TRBD1 as D (5 bases). Trimming cost V 0 bases and J 4 bases, with 13 bases left between them. The CDR3 totals 16 residues. Looked up from germline, CDR1 is MGHRA and CDR2 is YSYEKL. The CDR3 loop reads CASSQEWAGSYNEQFF. The CDR3 nucleotides are TGCGCCAGCAGCCAAGAATGGGCAGGGTCATACAATGAGCAGTTCTTC.

This clone was recorded a few times. The V call is TRBV5-1, the J call TRBJ1-2; tentative D call: TRBD1 (5 bases). Germline values: CDR1 SGHRS, CDR2 YFSETQ. The CDR3 runs 15 residues. Trimming took off 0 bases at V and 7 bases at J, with 16 bases between the two ends. Written as DNA, the CDR3 is TGCGCCAGCAGCTTGGGGAGGGGTTCAACGGGTGGCTACACCTTC. Encoded protein: CASSLGRGSTGGYTF.

The chain combines TRBV2 with TRBJ2-7, with 9 bases lining up with TRBD1. The CDR3 has 17 residues. The V gene end was trimmed by 6 bases and the J gene end by 2 bases; junction bases not matched to a gene: 14. Germline loops: CDR1 SNHLY, CDR2 FYNNEI. The CDR3, as DNA: TGTGCCAGCAGGACCCTCCTGGGGACAGGGAGAACCTACGAGCAGTACTTC. Its translation: CASRTLLGTGRTYEQYF.

V usage is TRBV14 and J usage is TRBJ2-6; perhaps TRBD1 as D (5 bases). Germline CDR1 is SGHDN and CDR2 is FVKESK. The CDR3 consists of 20 residues. V was trimmed by 3 bases and J by 0 bases, leaving 21 bases between them. The CDR3 here is CASSHNFIQGYGSGANVLTF. The CDR3 coding sequence is TGTGCCAGCAGCCATAATTTCATCCAGGGTTACGGCTCTGGGGCCAACGTCCTGACTTTC.

The CDR3 bases are TGTGCCAGCAGTTTAGGTAGCTACTACGAGCAGTACTTC. Its translation is CASSLGSYYEQYF. The V gene is TRBV27, the J gene TRBJ2-7; D is uncertain. With 2 bases removed from V and 3 bases from J, the gap between germline ends came to 8 bases. CDR3 length equals 13 residues. Germline V gene sequence: CDR1 MNHEY, CDR2 SMNVEV (reference sequence).

In its sample, this clone was seen a few times. This chain uses TRBV29-1 with TRBJ1-2, with 8 nucleotides matching TRBD1. This CDR3 region has 14 residues. Germline V gives CDR1 SQVTM, CDR2 ANQGSEA. V shed 6 bases and J 8 bases; nucleotides not matched to a gene: 14. The CDR3 DNA sequence: TGCAGCGTCACCCGTCAGGGGGCGTTGATGGGCTACACCTTC. Translating gives CSVTRQGALMGYTF.

The CDR3 reads CASSPTGQGANEKLFF. CDR3 DNA: TGTGCCAGCAGCCCGACCGGACAGGGGGCTAATGAAAAACTGTTTTTT. This rearrangement joins TRBV9 to TRBJ1-4; 10 bases map to TRBD1. The ends lost 4 bases at V and 3 bases at J; junction bases unmatched: 6. Germline assignment: CDR1 SGDLS and CDR2 YYNGEE. CDR3 size: 16 residues.

This chain links TRBV10-1 with TRBJ2-3; D might be TRBD1 (5 bases). Per the germline V gene, CDR1 is WNHNN and CDR2 is SYGVQD (reference sequence). V lost 4 bases to trimming and J lost 7 bases, with 9 bases between them. CDR3 length: 12 residues. CDR3 sequence: CASSGQTNTQYF. The CDR3 coding sequence is TGCGCCAGCAGTGGACAGACAAATACGCAGTATTTT.

This clone was seen just once. V is TRBV30 and J is TRBJ2-3; D unresolved. The CDR3 has 14 amino acids. Trimming pared 0 bases from V and 0 bases from J, leaving 7 bases between. Germline V gives CDR1 GTSNPN, CDR2 SVGIG (reference sequence). The chain's CDR3 is CAWSVVGSTDTQYF. DNA for the CDR3: TGTGCCTGGAGTGTTGTCGGTAGCACAGATACGCAGTATTTT. Complete variable domain (other parts from reference TRBV30 and TRBJ2-3): SQTIHQWPATLVQPVGSPLSLECTVEGTSNPNLYWYRQAAGRGLQLLFYSVGIGQISSEVPQNLSASRPQDRQFILSSKKLLLSDSGFYLCAWSVVGSTDTQYFGPGTRLTVL.

The V gene is TRBV13, the J gene TRBJ1-1, with 8 nucleotides matching TRBD1. The CDR3 spans 16 residues. Germline-derived CDR1 and CDR2 are PRHDT and FYEKMQ (reference sequence). Germline trimming cut 0 bases from V and 7 bases from J; bases unmatched to any gene: 10. CDR3 DNA sequence: TGTGCCAGCAGCTTAGGGGTAAAGGACAGGGTGATTGAAGCTTTCTTT. This encodes CASSLGVKDRVIEAFF.

V gene TRBV19 combines with J gene TRBJ2-7; 9 nucleotides align to TRBD1. The CDR3 runs 14 residues. V lost 5 bases to trimming and J lost 6 bases; unmatched junction nucleotides: 8. The germline V gene has CDR1 LNHDA and CDR2 SQIVND (reference sequence). Here the CDR3 reads CASSAGTGFAEQYF. CDR3 nucleotides: TGTGCCAGTAGTGCCGGGACAGGGTTTGCCGAGCAGTACTTC.

V usage is TRBV29-1 and J usage is TRBJ2-3; D might be TRBD1 (6 bases). The CDR3 loop spans 15 amino acids. CDR1 and CDR2 from the germline V gene are SQVTM and ANQGSEA. Deletions cut 6 bases from V and 0 bases from J, with 16 bases between. CDR3 amino acids: CSVAGDKESTDTQYF. For the CDR3, the DNA is TGCAGCGTCGCTGGGGACAAGGAAAGCACAGATACGCAGTATTTT.

The chain combines TRBV7-9 with TRBJ1-5; 12 bases are a match to TRBD1. Germline V gene data show CDR1 as SEHNR and CDR2 as FQNEAQ (reference sequence). The CDR3 loop spans 14 amino acids. The V and J ends lost 5 bases and 7 bases, in that order; junction bases with no gene match: 3. CDR3 protein: CASSGTGGEQPQHF. For the CDR3, the DNA is TGTGCCAGCAGCGGGACAGGGGGCGAACAGCCCCAGCATTTT.

This chain uses TRBV7-6 with TRBJ1-3; D may be TRBD1 (5 bases). The CDR3 has 15 residues. The germline gives CDR1 SGHVS, CDR2 FNYEAQ. The V end was cut by 4 bases, the J end by 0 bases, with 10 bases between. CDR3 sequence: CASSSRDFSGNTIYF. The CDR3 DNA reads TGTGCCAGCAGCTCCCGGGACTTCTCTGGAAACACCATATATTTT.

The chain joins TRBV28 to TRBJ1-5, with a tentative D call TRBD1 (5 bases). The CDR3 is 13 amino acids. In germline, CDR1 is MDHEN, CDR2 SYDVKM. V was clipped by 7 bases and J by 3 bases, with 10 bases between them. The CDR3 nucleotides are TGTGCCAGCAAAGACAGATTCAATCAGCCCCAGCATTTT. Protein product: CASKDRFNQPQHF.

V gene TRBV18 combines with J gene TRBJ1-4; 7 bases are a match to TRBD1. The CDR3 is made up of 14 amino acids. V was pared by 8 bases and J by 5 bases, with 8 bases of the junction left unmatched. The germline V gene has CDR1 KGHSH and CDR2 LQKENI. The CDR3 spells CASRPGTVNEKLFF. The CDR3, as DNA: TGTGCCAGCCGCCCAGGGACAGTGAATGAAAAACTGTTTTTT.

The V and J genes are TRBV9 and TRBJ2-1; 12 bases agree with TRBD1. CDR1 and CDR2 from the germline V gene are SGDLS and YYNGEE. This CDR3 has 16 residues. V shed 0 bases and J 6 bases; nucleotides not matched to a gene: 4. The CDR3 nucleotides read TGTGCCAGCAGCGTAGCCCCGGGACAGGGGGCCAATGAGCAGTTCTTC. Translated: CASSVAPGQGANEQFF.

CDR3 DNA: TGTGCCAGCAGCTTACTGGGGGGTCGGGATCAGCCCCAGCATTTT. Translation gives CASSLLGGRDQPQHF. This chain links TRBV11-2 with TRBJ1-5; D might be TRBD1 (5 bases). Trimming cost V 2 bases and J 5 bases, with 13 bases left between them. This CDR3 has 15 amino acids. In germline, CDR1 is SGHAT, CDR2 FQNNGV. Full variable domain (missing parts from reference TRBV11-2 and TRBJ1-5): EAGVAQSPRYKIIEKRQSVAFWCNPISGHATLYWYQQILGQGPKLLIQFQNNGVVDDSQLPKDRFSAERLKGVDSTLKIQPAKLEDSAVYLCASSLLGGRDQPQHFGDGTRLSIL.

The chain is built from TRBV9 and TRBJ2-1, with 9 bases matching TRBD2. Germline CDR1 reads SGDLS; CDR2 reads YYNGEE. After removal of 5 bases from V and 6 bases from J, the junction contained 9 bases not matched to a gene. The CDR3 has 15 amino acids. This CDR3 is CASRDLAGVTNEQFF. The DNA of the CDR3 is TGTGCCAGCAGGGATTTAGCGGGAGTAACCAATGAGCAGTTCTTC.

The CDR3 DNA reads TGTGCCAGCAGCCCGGTCAGGCGTCGGATGAACACTGAAGCTTTCTTT. Its protein is CASSPVRRRMNTEAFF. The chain has TRBV11-2 and TRBJ1-1; D not resolved. CDR3 length: 16 residues. Germline V gene data show CDR1 as SGHAT and CDR2 as FQNNGV. V lost 5 bases to trimming and J lost 0 bases, with 16 bases between them.

The chain uses TRBV29-1 and TRBJ2-7; 8 nucleotides line up with TRBD2. This CDR3 contains 15 residues. Unmatched junction bases numbered 16, after V lost 7 bases and J lost 5 bases. From germline, CDR1 is SQVTM and CDR2 ANQGSEA. The CDR3: CSASGGPRGIDEQYF. CDR3 DNA: TGCAGCGCCTCGGGGGGGCCTCGGGGGATCGACGAGCAGTACTTC.

Here the CDR3 reads CASSYFPDQPQHF. Here the CDR3 DNA reads TGTGCCAGCAGTTATTTCCCCGATCAGCCCCAGCATTTT. The chain employs TRBV6-6 and TRBJ1-5; unclear D gene. CDR3 length: 13 residues. Germline CDR1 is MNHNY and CDR2 is SVGAGI (reference sequence). The V and J ends lost 3 bases and 5 bases respectively, with 8 bases between them.